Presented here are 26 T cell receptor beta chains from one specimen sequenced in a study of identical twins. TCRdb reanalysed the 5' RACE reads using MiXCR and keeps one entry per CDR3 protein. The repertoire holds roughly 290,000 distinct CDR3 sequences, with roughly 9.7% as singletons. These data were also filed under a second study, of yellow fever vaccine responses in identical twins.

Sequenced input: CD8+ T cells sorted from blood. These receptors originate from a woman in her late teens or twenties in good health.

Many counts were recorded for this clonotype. CDR3 nucleotide sequence: TGTGCCAGCAGCCCCAGGGGGGACACCGGGGAGCTGTTTTTT. It is translated as CASSPRGDTGELFF. V gene TRBV3-1 combines with J gene TRBJ2-2, with D perhaps matching TRBD1 (7 bases). In germline, CDR1 is LGHDT, CDR2 YNNKEL (reference sequence). The V gene lost 4 bases and the J gene lost 3 bases, with 9 bases spanning the gap. The CDR3 totals 14 residues.

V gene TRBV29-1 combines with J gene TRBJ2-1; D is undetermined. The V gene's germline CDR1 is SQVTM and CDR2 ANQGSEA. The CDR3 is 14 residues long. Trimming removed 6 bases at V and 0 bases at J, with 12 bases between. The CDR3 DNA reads TGCAGCGTCGAGAGGTACAGCTCCTACAATGAGCAGTTCTTC. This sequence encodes CSVERYSSYNEQFF.

CDR3 in DNA: TGCGCCAGCAGCCAAGGGTCTAGCGGGAGTAACGAGCAGTACTTC. Amino acid sequence: CASSQGSSGSNEQYF. This chain joins TRBV4-3 and TRBJ2-7, with 10 nucleotides matching TRBD2. V shed 1 base and J 5 bases; nucleotides not matched to a gene: 5. The CDR3 covers 15 residues. The germline V gene has CDR1 LGHNA and CDR2 YSLEER.

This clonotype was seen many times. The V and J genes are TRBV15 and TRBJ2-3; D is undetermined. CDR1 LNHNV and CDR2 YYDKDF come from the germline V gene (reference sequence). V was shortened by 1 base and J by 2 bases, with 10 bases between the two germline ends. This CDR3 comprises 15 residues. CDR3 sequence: CATSRAPRNTDTQYF. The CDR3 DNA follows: TGTGCCACCAGCAGAGCTCCCAGGAACACAGATACGCAGTATTTT.

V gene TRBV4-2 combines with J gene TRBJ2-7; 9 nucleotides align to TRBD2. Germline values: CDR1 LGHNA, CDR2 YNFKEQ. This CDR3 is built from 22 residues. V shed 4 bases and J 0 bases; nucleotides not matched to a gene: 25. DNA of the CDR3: TGTGCCAGCAGCCCCCCCCGGGCCCTAGCGGGACGGAACGTCCAGAGCTCCTACGAGCAGTACTTC. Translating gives CASSPPRALAGRNVQSSYEQYF.

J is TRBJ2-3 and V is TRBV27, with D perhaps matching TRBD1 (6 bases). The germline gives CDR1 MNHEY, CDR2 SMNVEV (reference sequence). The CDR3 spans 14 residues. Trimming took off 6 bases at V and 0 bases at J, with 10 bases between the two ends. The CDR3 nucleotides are TGTGCCAGCAGACCAGGGGCTAGCACAGATACGCAGTATTTT. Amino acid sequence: CASRPGASTDTQYF.

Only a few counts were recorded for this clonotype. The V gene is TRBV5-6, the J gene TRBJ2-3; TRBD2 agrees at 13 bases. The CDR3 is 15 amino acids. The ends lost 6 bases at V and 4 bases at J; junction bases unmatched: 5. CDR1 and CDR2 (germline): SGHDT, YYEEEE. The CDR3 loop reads CASIGLAGDADTQYF. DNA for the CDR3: TGTGCCAGCATCGGACTAGCGGGGGACGCAGATACGCAGTATTTT.

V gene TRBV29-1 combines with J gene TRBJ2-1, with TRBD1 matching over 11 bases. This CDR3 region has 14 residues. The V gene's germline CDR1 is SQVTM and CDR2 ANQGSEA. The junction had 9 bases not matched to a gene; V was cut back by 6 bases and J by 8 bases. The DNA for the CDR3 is TGCAGCGTAGATGGACAGGGGGCATTTTATGAGCAGTTCTTC. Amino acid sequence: CSVDGQGAFYEQFF.

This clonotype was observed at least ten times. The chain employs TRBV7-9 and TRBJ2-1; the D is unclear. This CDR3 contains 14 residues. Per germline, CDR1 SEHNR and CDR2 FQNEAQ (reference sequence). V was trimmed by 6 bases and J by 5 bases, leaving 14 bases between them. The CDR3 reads CASRGTKGDNEQFF. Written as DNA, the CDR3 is TGTGCCAGCAGAGGCACGAAGGGTGACAATGAGCAGTTCTTC.

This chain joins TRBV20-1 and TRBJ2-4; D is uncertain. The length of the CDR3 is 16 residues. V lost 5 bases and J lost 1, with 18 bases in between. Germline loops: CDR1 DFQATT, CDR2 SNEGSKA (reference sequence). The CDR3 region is CSAYTSSQWAKNIQYF. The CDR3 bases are TGCAGTGCTTATACCTCATCCCAATGGGCCAAAAACATTCAGTACTTC.

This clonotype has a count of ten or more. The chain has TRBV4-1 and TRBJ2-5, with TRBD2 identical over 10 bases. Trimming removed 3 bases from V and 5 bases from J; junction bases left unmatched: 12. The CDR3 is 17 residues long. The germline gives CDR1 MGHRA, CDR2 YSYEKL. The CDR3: CASSQRGLADPRETQYF. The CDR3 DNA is TGCGCCAGCAGCCAGCGAGGACTAGCGGACCCCAGGGAGACCCAGTACTTC.

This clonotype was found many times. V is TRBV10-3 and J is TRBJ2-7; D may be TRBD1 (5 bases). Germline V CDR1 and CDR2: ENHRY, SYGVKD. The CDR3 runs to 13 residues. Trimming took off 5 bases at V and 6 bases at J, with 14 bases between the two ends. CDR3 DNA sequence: TGTGCCATCAGTTCCTCACAGGTCAGCGAGCAGTACTTC. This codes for CAISSSQVSEQYF.

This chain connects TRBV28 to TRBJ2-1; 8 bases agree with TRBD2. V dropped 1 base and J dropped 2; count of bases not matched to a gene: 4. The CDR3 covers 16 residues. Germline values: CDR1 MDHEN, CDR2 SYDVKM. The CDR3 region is CASSLFGRGAYNEQFF. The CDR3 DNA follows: TGTGCCAGCAGTTTATTTGGGCGGGGGGCCTACAATGAGCAGTTCTTC.

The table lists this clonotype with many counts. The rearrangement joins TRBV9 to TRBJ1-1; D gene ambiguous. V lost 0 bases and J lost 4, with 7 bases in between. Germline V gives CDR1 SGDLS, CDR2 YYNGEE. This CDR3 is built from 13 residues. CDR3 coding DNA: TGTGCCAGCAGCGTAGGAGGGCTCACTGAAGCTTTCTTT. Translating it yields CASSVGGLTEAFF. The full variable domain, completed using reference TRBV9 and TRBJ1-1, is DSGVTQTPKHLITATGQRVTLRCSPRSGDLSVYWYQQSLDQGLQFLIQYYNGEERAKGNILERFSAQQFPDLHSELNLSSLELGDSALYFCASSVGGLTEAFFGQGTRLTVV.

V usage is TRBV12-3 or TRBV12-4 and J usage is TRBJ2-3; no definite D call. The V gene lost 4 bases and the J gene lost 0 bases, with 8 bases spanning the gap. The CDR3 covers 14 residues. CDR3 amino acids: CASSSYNSTDTQYF. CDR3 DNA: TGTGCCAGCAGTTCATACAACAGCACAGATACGCAGTATTTT.

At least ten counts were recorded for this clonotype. The CDR3 is CASSLGLAGTTDTQYF. The CDR3 nucleotides read TGTGCCAGCAGCTTAGGGCTAGCGGGAACCACAGATACGCAGTATTTT. The chain has TRBV11-2 and TRBJ2-3, with 9 bases that match TRBD2. Unmatched junction bases numbered 4, after V lost 1 base and J lost 2 bases. The germline V gene encodes CDR1 SGHAT and CDR2 FQNNGV. This CDR3 comprises 16 residues.

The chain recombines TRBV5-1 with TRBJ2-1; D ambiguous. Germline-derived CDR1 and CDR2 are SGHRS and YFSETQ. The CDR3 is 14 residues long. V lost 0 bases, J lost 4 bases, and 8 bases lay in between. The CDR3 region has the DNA TGCGCCAGCAGCTTGGTCATAGGTTACAATGAGCAGTTCTTC. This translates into CASSLVIGYNEQFF.

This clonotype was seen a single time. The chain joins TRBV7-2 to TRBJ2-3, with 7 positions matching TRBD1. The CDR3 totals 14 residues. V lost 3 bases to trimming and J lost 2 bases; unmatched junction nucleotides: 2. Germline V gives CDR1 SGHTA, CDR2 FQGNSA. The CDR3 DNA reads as TGTGCCAGCAGCTTCACAGGGGCCACAGATACGCAGTATTTT. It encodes CASSFTGATDTQYF.

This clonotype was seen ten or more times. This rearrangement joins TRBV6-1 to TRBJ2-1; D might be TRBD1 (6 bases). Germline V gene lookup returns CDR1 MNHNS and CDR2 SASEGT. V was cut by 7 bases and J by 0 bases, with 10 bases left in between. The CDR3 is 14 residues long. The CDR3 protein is CASTGHISYNEQFF. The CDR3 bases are TGTGCCAGCACGGGACACATCTCCTACAATGAGCAGTTCTTC.

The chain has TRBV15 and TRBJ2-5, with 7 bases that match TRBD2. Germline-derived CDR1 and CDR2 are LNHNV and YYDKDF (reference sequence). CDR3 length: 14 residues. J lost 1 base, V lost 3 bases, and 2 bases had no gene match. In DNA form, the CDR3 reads TGTGCCACCAGCAGCGGGGGGATCCAAGAGACCCAGTACTTC. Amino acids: CATSSGGIQETQYF.

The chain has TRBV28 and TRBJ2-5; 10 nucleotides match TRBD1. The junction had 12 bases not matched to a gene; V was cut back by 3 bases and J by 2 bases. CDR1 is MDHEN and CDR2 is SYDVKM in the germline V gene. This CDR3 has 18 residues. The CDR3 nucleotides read TGTGCCAGCAGTTTCTTTCACCGGGACAGGGGTCTTCAAGAGACCCAGTACTTC. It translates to CASSFFHRDRGLQETQYF.

The CDR3 region is CASSQGLGARETQYF. The CDR3 bases are TGCGCCAGCAGCCAGGGGTTGGGGGCTAGGGAGACCCAGTACTTC. The chain has TRBV4-3 and TRBJ2-5; possibly TRBD1 for D (6 bases). The CDR3 sequence is 15 residues long. The germline V and J ends were trimmed by 3 bases and 5 bases, with 16 bases remaining between them. The germline CDR1 and CDR2 sequences are LGHNA and YSLEER.

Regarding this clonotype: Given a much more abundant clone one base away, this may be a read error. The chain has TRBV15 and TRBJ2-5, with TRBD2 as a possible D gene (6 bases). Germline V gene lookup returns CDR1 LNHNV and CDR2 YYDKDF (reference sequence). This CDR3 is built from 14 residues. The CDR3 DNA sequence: TGTGCCATCAGCAGAGCCGGGGAGGAAGAGACCCAGTACTTC. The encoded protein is CAISRAGEEETQYF.

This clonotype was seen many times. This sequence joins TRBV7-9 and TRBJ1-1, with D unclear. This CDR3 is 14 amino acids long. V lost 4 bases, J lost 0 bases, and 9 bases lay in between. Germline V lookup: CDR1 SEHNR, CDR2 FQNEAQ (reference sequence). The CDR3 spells CASSSYRMNTEAFF. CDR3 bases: TGTGCCAGCAGCTCGTATCGTATGAACACTGAAGCTTTCTTT.

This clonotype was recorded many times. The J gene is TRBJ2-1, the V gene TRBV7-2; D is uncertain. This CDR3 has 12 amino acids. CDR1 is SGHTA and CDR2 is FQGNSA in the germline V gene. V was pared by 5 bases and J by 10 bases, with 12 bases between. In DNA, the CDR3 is TGTGCCAGCAGCCCCAGTGGGCCAGAGCAGTTCTTC. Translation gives CASSPSGPEQFF.

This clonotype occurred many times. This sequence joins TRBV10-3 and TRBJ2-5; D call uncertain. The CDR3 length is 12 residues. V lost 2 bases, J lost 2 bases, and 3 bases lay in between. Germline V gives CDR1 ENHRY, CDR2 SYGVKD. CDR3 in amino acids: CAISEGQETQYF. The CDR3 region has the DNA TGTGCCATCAGTGAGGGTCAAGAGACCCAGTACTTC.